Presented here are 7 T cell receptor beta chains from one specimen sequenced in a study of OX40 agonist ivuxolimab in advanced cancers. Libraries came from the immunoSEQ multiplex PCR assay. The immuneACCESS repertoire file appears here via TCRdb, limited to in-frame rearrangements. These files lack a portion of the clones; in checked studies, under half of the deficit traces to unresolved V genes, and the cause of the others is not known. A total of tens of thousands of clones appear in this sample, 91% of them only once. The leading ten clones occupy approximately 6.5% of the sample. The specimen was CD4+ or CD8+ T cells sorted from blood, collected in a trial of the OX40 agonist ivuxolimab. These receptors were collected from an adult with an advanced solid tumor such as melanoma, head and neck, liver or kidney cancer.

The chain joins TRBV28 to TRBJ1-5; no firm D call. The V end was cut by 9 bases, the J end by 0 bases, with 12 bases between. The CDR3 extends over 14 amino acids. The V gene's germline CDR1 is MDHEN and CDR2 SYDVKM. The CDR3 bases are TGTGCCAGTAACCCGACAAATAGCAATCAGCCCCAGCATTTT. Protein product: CASNPTNSNQPQHF.

The V call is TRBV5-8, the J call TRBJ1-4; D remains ambiguous. Germline V lookup: CDR1 SGHTS, CDR2 YDEGEE. The V end was cut by 2 bases, the J end by 1 base, with 9 bases between. CDR3 length: 15 amino acids. CDR3 residues: CASSFSGKTNEKLFF. In nucleotides, the CDR3 is TGTGCCAGCAGCTTCTCCGGAAAAACTAATGAAAAACTGTTTTTT.

The J gene is TRBJ2-3, the V gene TRBV18; possible D gene TRBD1, 5 bases. V was shortened by 3 bases and J by 6 bases, with 7 bases between the two germline ends. The CDR3 covers 12 residues. CDR1 and CDR2 from the germline V gene are KGHSH and LQKENI. The CDR3 protein is CASSPRGDTQYF. The CDR3, as DNA: TGTGCCAGCTCACCTAGGGGTGATACGCAGTATTTT.

J is TRBJ2-5 and V is TRBV7-6, with 14 bases matching TRBD2. The CDR3 covers 19 residues. V gave up 0 bases and J gave up 4 bases; unmatched junction bases: 10. Looked up from germline, CDR1 is SGHVS and CDR2 is FNYEAQ. For the CDR3, the DNA is TGTGCCAGCAGCTTAGCCACCAAAGGACTAGCGGGAGGCGGAGAGACCCAGTACTTC. Translation gives CASSLATKGLAGGGETQYF. The variable domain in full, completed from reference TRBV7-6 and TRBJ2-5, reads GAGVSQSPRYKVTKRGQDVALRCDPISGHVSLYWYRQALGQGPEFLTYFNYEAQQDKSGLPNDRFSAERPEGSISTLTIQRTEQRDSAMYRCASSLATKGLAGGGETQYFGPGTRLLVL.

The chain combines TRBV10-3 with TRBJ2-1, with D perhaps TRBD2 (5 bases). Germline V gives CDR1 ENHRY, CDR2 SYGVKD. V was cut by 0 bases and J by 5 bases, with 14 bases left in between. The CDR3 contains 16 residues. CDR3 coding DNA: TGTGCCATCAGTGAGTCTCTTTTGAGCGGCAACAATGAGCAGTTCTTC. Residues: CAISESLLSGNNEQFF.

CDR3 nucleotides: TGCGCCAGCAGCTCAGGACTAGCGGAGAACAATGAGCAGTTCTTC. Translated: CASSSGLAENNEQFF. The V and J genes are TRBV5-1 and TRBJ2-1, with TRBD2 matching 10 bases. The V and J ends lost 3 bases and 5 bases, in that order; junction bases with no gene match: 5. The CDR3 spans 15 residues. The V gene's germline CDR1 is SGHRS and CDR2 YFSETQ.

The chain recombines TRBV29-1 with TRBJ2-2; D possibly matches TRBD1 or TRBD2 (5 bases each). The CDR3 contains 13 residues. V lost 4 bases to trimming and J lost 6 bases, with 12 bases between them. The V gene's germline CDR1 is SQVTM and CDR2 ANQGSEA. CDR3 bases: TGCAGCGTTGCTGGGCGAGGGGCCGGGGAGCTGTTTTTT. Protein sequence: CSVAGRGAGELFF.